This entry describes one T cell receptor (beta chain). Its antigen is not known. Sample treatment: approximately nine-day PBMC culture with coronavirus spike peptide pools or control peptides (ViraFEST assay). Those CD4+ T cells from the unexposed donor predate the COVID-19 pandemic (2011-2018). ViraFEST enlarged antigen-specific T cell populations with peptide pools and afterwards sequenced TCRs. Cultures used more than 1.5 million PBMCs per well, roughly 9.6 IU/ml IL-2 and approximately 9.5 ug/ml peptides. The CDR3 is 14 amino acids. Unmatched junction bases numbered 12, after V lost 6 bases and J lost 4 bases. Germline CDR1 DFQATT, CDR2 SNEGSKA (reference sequence). The data belong to a study of vaccination and CD4 T cells after COVID-19. Study-wide context: Subjects got two shots of BNT162b2 or mRNA-1273 vaccine. Samples after vaccination came a median roughly 70 days past dose two, ranging 14 to 241.

Sequenced with the Oncomine TCR Beta short-read assay was DNA taken from cultured CD4+ T cells. After culture, CD4+ T cells served as the source for genomic DNA extraction. MiXCR was run by TCRdb on the PCR reads, yielding one entry per CDR3 protein. The table shows 7,500 to 10,000 distinct CDR3 sequences, with roughly 30% occurring only once. The clonotype originates from a human donor in good health. Specimen: CD4+ T cells from blood, cultured in vitro. J is TRBJ2-7 and V is TRBV20-1, with 7 positions matching TRBD1. This chain's CDR3 is CSARYPGGQYEQYF. DNA of the CDR3: TGCAGTGCAAGGTATCCAGGGGGACAATACGAGCAGTACTTC.